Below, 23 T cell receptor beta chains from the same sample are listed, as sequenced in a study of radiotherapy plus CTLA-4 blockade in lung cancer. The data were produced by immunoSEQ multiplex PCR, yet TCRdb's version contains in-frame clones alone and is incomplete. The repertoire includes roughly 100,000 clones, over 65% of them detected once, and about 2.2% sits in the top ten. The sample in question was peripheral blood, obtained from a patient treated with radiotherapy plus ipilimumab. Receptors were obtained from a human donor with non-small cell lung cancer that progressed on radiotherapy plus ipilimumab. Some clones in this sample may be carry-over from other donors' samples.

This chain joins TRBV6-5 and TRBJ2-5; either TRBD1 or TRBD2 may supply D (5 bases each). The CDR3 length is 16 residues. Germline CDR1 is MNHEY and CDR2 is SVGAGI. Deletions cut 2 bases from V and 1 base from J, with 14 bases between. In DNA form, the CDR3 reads TGTGCCAGCAGTTACCGGAATGTGGGGGTCCAAGAGACCCAGTACTTC. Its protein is CASSYRNVGVQETQYF.

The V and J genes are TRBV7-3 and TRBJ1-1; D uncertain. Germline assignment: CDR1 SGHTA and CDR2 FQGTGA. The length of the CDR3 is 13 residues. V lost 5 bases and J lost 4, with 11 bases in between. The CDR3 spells CASSPSEVTEAFF. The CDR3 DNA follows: TGTGCCAGCAGCCCTTCTGAAGTCACTGAAGCTTTCTTT.

The CDR3 protein is CASSLEDAPDTQYF. DNA of the CDR3: TGTGCCAGCAGCTTGGAGGACGCACCGGATACGCAGTATTTT. The V and J genes are TRBV5-8 and TRBJ2-3; D gene uncertain. The CDR3 is made up of 14 amino acids. Trimming removed 0 bases from V and 6 bases from J, with 11 bases in between. Germline V lookup: CDR1 SGHTS, CDR2 YDEGEE.

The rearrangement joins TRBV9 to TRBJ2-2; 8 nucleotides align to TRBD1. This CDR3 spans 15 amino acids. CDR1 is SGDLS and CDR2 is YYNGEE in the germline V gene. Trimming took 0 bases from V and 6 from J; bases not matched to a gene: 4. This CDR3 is CASSVGQQGAGELFF. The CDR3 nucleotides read TGTGCCAGCAGCGTAGGCCAACAGGGGGCCGGGGAGCTGTTTTTT.

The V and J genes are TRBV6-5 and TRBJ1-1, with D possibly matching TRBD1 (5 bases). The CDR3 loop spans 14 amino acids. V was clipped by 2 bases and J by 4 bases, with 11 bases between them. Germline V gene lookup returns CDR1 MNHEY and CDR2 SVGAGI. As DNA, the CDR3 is TGTGCCAGCAGTTACAGACAGTTGAGCACTGAAGCTTTCTTT. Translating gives CASSYRQLSTEAFF.

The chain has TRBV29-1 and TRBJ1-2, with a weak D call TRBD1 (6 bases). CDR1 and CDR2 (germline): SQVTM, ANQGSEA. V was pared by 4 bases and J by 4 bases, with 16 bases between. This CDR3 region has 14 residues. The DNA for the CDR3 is TGCAGCGTTGTGAAGGCAGGGGTTTTCTATGGCTACACCTTC. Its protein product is CSVVKAGVFYGYTF.

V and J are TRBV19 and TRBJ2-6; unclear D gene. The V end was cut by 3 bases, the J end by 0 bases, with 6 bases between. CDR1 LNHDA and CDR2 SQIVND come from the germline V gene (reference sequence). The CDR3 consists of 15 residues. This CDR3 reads CASSIPRSGANVLTF. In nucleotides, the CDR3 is TGTGCCAGTAGTATCCCTCGCTCTGGGGCCAACGTCCTGACTTTC.

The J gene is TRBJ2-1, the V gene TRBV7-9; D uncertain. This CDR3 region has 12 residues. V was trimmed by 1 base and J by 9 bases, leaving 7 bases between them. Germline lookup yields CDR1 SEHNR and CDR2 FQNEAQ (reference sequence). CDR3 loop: CASSLGGSEQFF. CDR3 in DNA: TGTGCCAGCAGCTTAGGTGGTAGTGAGCAGTTCTTC.

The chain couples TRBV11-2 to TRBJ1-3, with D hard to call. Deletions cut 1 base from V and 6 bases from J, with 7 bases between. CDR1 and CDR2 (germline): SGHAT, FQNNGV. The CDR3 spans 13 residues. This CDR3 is CASSLGMENTIYF. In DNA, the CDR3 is TGTGCCAGCAGCTTAGGGATGGAAAACACCATATATTTT.

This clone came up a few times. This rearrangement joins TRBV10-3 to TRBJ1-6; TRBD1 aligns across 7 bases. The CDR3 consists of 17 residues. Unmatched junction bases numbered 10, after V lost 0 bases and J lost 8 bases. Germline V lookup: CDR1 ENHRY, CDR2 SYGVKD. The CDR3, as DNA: TGTGCCATCAGTGAGTCGGGTACAGGGGATTTTTATTCACCCCTCCACTTT. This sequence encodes CAISESGTGDFYSPLHF.

The CDR3 reads CASSVGPGDQPQHF. The CDR3 DNA follows: TGTGCCAGCAGTGTCGGACCGGGGGATCAGCCCCAGCATTTT. The chain recombines TRBV2 with TRBJ1-5, with D perhaps TRBD1 (5 bases). The germline V gene has CDR1 SNHLY and CDR2 FYNNEI. The CDR3 extends over 14 amino acids. Deletions cut 4 bases from V and 5 bases from J, with 12 bases between.

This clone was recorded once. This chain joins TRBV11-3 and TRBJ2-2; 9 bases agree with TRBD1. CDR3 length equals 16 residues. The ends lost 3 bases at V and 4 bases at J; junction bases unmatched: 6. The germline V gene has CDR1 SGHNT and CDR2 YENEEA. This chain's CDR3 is CASSLDRGEVTGELFF. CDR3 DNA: TGTGCCAGCAGCTTGGACAGGGGAGAGGTCACCGGGGAGCTGTTTTTT. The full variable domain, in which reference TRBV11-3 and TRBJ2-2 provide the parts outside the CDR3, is EAGVVQSPRYKIIEKKQPVAFWCNPISGHNTLYWYLQNLGQGPELLIRYENEEAVDDSQLPKDRFSAERLKGVDSTLKIQPAELGDSAVYLCASSLDRGEVTGELFFGEGSRLTVL.

The CDR3 spells CASSSLEGLAYEQYF. The CDR3 bases are TGTGCCAGTAGTTCCTTGGAGGGGTTGGCCTACGAGCAGTACTTC. The chain links TRBV19 to TRBJ2-7; possible D gene TRBD2, 6 bases. CDR3 length: 15 residues. V shed 5 bases and J shed 2 bases, with 16 bases lying between them. Germline V lookup: CDR1 LNHDA, CDR2 SQIVND (reference sequence).

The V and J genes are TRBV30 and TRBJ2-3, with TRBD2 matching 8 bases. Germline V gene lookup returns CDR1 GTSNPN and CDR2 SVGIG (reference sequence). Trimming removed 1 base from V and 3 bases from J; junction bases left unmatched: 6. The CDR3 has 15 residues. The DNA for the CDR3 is TGTGCCTGGAGTGCCCTCGGGGGGGATACAGATACGCAGTATTTT. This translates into CAWSALGGDTDTQYF.

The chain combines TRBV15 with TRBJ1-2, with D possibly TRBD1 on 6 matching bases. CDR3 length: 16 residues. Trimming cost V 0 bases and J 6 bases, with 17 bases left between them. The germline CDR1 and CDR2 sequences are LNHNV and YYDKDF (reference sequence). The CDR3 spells CATSRDGIGGLNGYTF. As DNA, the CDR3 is TGTGCCACCAGCAGAGATGGTATAGGGGGATTAAATGGCTACACCTTC. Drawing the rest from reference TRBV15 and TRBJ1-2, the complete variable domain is DAMVIQNPRYQVTQFGKPVTLSCSQTLNHNVMYWYQQKSSQAPKLLFHYYDKDFNNEADTPDNFQSRRPNTSFCFLDIRSPGLGDTAMYLCATSRDGIGGLNGYTFGSGTRLTVV.

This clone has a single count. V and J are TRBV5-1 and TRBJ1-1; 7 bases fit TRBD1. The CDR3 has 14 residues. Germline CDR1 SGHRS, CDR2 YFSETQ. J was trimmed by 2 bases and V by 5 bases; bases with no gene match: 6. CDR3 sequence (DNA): TGCGCCAGCAGTTGGGACAGCACAAACACTGAAGCTTTCTTT. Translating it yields CASSWDSTNTEAFF.

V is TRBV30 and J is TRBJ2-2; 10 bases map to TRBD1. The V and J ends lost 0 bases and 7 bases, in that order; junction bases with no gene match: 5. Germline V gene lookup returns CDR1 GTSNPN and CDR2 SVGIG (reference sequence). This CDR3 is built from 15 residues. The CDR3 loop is CAWSVGQGEYGELFF. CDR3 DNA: TGTGCCTGGAGTGTCGGACAGGGGGAGTACGGGGAGCTGTTTTTT.

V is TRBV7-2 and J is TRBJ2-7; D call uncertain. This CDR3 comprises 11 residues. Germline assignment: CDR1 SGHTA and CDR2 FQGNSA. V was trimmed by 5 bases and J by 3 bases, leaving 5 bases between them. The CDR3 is CASSPRYEQYF. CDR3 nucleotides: TGTGCCAGCAGCCCGCGCTACGAGCAGTACTTC.

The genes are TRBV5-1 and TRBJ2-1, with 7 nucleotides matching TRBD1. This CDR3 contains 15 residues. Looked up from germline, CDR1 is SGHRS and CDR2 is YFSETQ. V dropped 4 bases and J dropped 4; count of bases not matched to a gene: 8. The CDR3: CASSDGTALYNEQFF. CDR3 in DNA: TGCGCCAGCAGCGACGGGACAGCCCTATACAATGAGCAGTTCTTC.

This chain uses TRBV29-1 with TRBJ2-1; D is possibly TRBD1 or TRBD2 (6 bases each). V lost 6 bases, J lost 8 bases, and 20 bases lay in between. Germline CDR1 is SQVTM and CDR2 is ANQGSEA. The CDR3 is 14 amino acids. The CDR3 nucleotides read TGCAGCGTGCTGGGGGGCCGGTCGATGGATGAGCAGTTCTTC. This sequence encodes CSVLGGRSMDEQFF.

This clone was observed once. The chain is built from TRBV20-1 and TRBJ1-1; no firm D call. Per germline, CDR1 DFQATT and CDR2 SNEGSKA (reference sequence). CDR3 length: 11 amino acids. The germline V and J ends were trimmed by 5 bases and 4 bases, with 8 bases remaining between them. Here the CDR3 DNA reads TGCAGTGCTGGGCGGGGCACTGAAGCTTTCTTT. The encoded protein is CSAGRGTEAFF.

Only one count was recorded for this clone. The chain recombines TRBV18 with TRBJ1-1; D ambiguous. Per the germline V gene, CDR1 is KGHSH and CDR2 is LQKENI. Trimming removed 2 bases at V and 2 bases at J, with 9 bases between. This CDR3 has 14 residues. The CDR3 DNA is TGTGCCAGCTCACCAGCGTGGGGTAACACTGAAGCTTTCTTT. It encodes CASSPAWGNTEAFF.

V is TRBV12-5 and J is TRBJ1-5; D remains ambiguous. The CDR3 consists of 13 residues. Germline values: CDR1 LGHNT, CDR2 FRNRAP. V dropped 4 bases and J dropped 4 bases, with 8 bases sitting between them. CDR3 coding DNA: TGTGCTAGTGGTTCATCCTTTAATCAGCCCCAGCATTTT. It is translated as CASGSSFNQPQHF.